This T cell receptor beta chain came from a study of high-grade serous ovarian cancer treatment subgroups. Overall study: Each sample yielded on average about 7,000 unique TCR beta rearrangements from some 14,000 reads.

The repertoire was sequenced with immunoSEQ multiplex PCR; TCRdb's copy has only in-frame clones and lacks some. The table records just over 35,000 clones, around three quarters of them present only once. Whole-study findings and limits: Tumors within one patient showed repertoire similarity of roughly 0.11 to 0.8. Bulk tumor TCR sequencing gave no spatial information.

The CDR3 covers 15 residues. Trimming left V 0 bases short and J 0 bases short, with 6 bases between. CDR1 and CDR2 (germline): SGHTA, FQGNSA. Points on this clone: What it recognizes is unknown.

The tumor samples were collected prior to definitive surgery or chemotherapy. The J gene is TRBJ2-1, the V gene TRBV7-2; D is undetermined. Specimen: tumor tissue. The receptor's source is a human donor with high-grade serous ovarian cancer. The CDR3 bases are TGTGCCAGCAGCTTAGCGGTGAGCTCCTACAATGAGCAGTTCTTC. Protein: CASSLAVSSYNEQFF.